Below, 18 T cell receptor beta chains from the same sample are listed, as sequenced in a study of OX40 agonist ivuxolimab in advanced cancers. Profiling relied on immunoSEQ multiplex PCR, and the TCRdb table lists in-frame clones only, not all of them. This table has about 74,000 clones, 84% appearing once. Sequenced here: CD4+ or CD8+ T cells sorted from blood, sampled in a trial of the OX40 agonist ivuxolimab. Receptors were obtained from an adult with an advanced solid tumor such as melanoma, head and neck, liver or kidney cancer.

This sequence joins TRBV7-3 and TRBJ2-1; D is possibly TRBD2 (6 bases). The V and J ends lost 3 bases and 4 bases respectively, with 19 bases between them. This CDR3 spans 17 amino acids. Germline V lookup: CDR1 SGHTA, CDR2 FQGTGA. The CDR3 loop is CASSLEGARSLYNEQFF. For the CDR3, the DNA is TGTGCCAGCAGCTTGGAGGGAGCCCGTTCCCTATACAATGAGCAGTTCTTC.

V gene TRBV23-1 combines with J gene TRBJ1-2; the D gene is possibly TRBD1 (5 bases). TRBV23-1 qualifies as an ORF whose function is uncertain. Trimming left V 2 bases short and J 0 bases short, with 16 bases between. The CDR3 is 17 residues long. The CDR3 protein is CASSQNRGANSNYGYTF. CDR3 nucleotide sequence: TGCGCCAGCAGTCAAAACCGGGGCGCGAATTCTAACTATGGCTACACCTTC.

The chain has TRBV5-1 and TRBJ1-4; D is undetermined. This CDR3 spans 16 amino acids. The V gene lost 0 bases and the J gene lost 5 bases, with 14 bases spanning the gap. Germline-derived CDR1 and CDR2 are SGHRS and YFSETQ. CDR3 nucleotides: TGCGCCAGCAGCTTGGAACCAGTCCGGGCAAATGAAAAACTGTTTTTT. Its translation: CASSLEPVRANEKLFF.

The CDR3 is CASSVEDFSYNEQFF. The CDR3, as DNA: TGTGCCAGCAGCGTAGAGGATTTCTCCTACAATGAGCAGTTCTTC. This chain uses TRBV9 with TRBJ2-1; D not certain. Trimming shortened V by 0 bases and J by 0 bases, and 7 bases separated the two germline ends. Germline values: CDR1 SGDLS, CDR2 YYNGEE. This CDR3 comprises 15 residues.

V and J are TRBV15 and TRBJ2-3; possibly TRBD2 for D (7 bases). Trimming took 2 bases from V and 1 from J, leaving 13 bases between them. In germline, CDR1 is LNHNV, CDR2 YYDKDF (reference sequence). The CDR3 is made up of 16 amino acids. The CDR3 protein is CATSRRGGQGTDTQYF. The CDR3 nucleotides are TGTGCCACCAGCAGAAGGGGGGGGCAGGGCACAGATACGCAGTATTTT.

This clone was detected a few times. V is TRBV19 and J is TRBJ1-1; D not resolved. V was pared by 3 bases and J by 5 bases, with 10 bases between. This CDR3 is built from 13 residues. From germline, CDR1 is LNHDA and CDR2 SQIVND (reference sequence). CDR3 in amino acids: CASSMIWGTEAFF. CDR3 in DNA: TGTGCCAGTAGTATGATCTGGGGTACTGAAGCTTTCTTT.

This clone has just a few counts. The V and J genes are TRBV28 and TRBJ1-5, with D uncertain. The CDR3 consists of 14 residues. Germline V gene lookup returns CDR1 MDHEN and CDR2 SYDVKM. Trimming cost V 7 bases and J 4 bases, with 14 bases left between them. Here the CDR3 DNA reads TGTGCCAGCAAGTCTCGCAGAAATAATCAGCCCCAGCATTTT. Translated, it gives CASKSRRNNQPQHF.

The rearrangement uses TRBV9 and TRBJ2-1, with D maybe TRBD1 (5 bases). The CDR3 has 13 residues. Germline-derived CDR1 and CDR2 are SGDLS and YYNGEE. V was clipped by 0 bases and J by 6 bases, with 7 bases between them. In DNA form, the CDR3 reads TGTGCCAGCAGCGTAGACAGGATCAATGAGCAGTTCTTC. Its translation is CASSVDRINEQFF.

This chain uses TRBV6-5 with TRBJ2-1, with D possibly TRBD1 on 6 matching bases. The CDR3 totals 14 residues. Germline CDR1 is MNHEY and CDR2 is SVGAGI. Trimming took off 3 bases at V and 7 bases at J, with 13 bases between the two ends. This chain's CDR3 is CASSYGQGRNEQFF. CDR3 in DNA: TGTGCCAGCAGTTATGGGCAGGGGCGAAATGAGCAGTTCTTC.

This chain links TRBV5-4 with TRBJ2-7; D could derive from TRBD1 or TRBD2 (5 bases each). The CDR3 has 14 residues. CDR1 and CDR2 (germline): SGHNT, YYREEE (reference sequence). Trimming pared 5 bases from V and 0 bases from J, leaving 12 bases between. CDR3 in amino acids: CASSAGASSYEQYF. The CDR3 nucleotides are TGTGCCAGCAGTGCCGGGGCAAGCTCCTACGAGCAGTACTTC.

This clone appeared a few times. The gene calls are TRBV2 and TRBJ1-6; possible D gene TRBD1, 5 bases. The CDR3 runs 14 residues. Germline values: CDR1 SNHLY, CDR2 FYNNEI. Deletions cut 4 bases from V and 7 bases from J, with 11 bases between. The chain's CDR3 is CASSGAAGNSPLHF. As DNA, the CDR3 is TGTGCCAGCAGTGGAGCGGCAGGGAATTCACCCCTCCACTTT.

V usage is TRBV29-1 and J usage is TRBJ2-3, with 9 nucleotides matching TRBD2. CDR1 is SQVTM and CDR2 is ANQGSEA in the germline V gene. V trimming: 7 bases; J trimming: 4 bases; junction bases outside the gene matches: 3. CDR3 length: 12 amino acids. The chain's CDR3 is CSARLAADTQYF. The CDR3 coding sequence is TGCAGCGCAAGACTAGCGGCAGATACGCAGTATTTT.

The genes are TRBV6-1 and TRBJ2-2, with 7 positions matching TRBD1. The CDR3 is 14 amino acids. Per the germline V gene, CDR1 is MNHNS and CDR2 is SASEGT. V lost 7 bases, J lost 3 bases, and 5 bases stayed unmatched. CDR3 loop: CASKGAGDTGELFF. CDR3 bases: TGTGCCAGCAAGGGGGCAGGCGACACCGGGGAGCTGTTTTTT.

V gene TRBV29-1 combines with J gene TRBJ2-3; 10 bases are a match to TRBD2. CDR1 SQVTM and CDR2 ANQGSEA come from the germline V gene. V trimming: 3 bases; J trimming: 2 bases; junction bases outside the gene matches: 8. This CDR3 comprises 16 residues. The CDR3 DNA is TGCAGCGTTGACGGAGGGCTAGCGGGAGCCACAGATACGCAGTATTTT. Translation: CSVDGGLAGATDTQYF.

The rearrangement joins TRBV18 to TRBJ2-1; D not resolved. Per germline, CDR1 KGHSH and CDR2 LQKENI. The CDR3 sequence is 14 residues long. V shed 5 bases and J shed 5 bases, with 13 bases lying between them. The chain's CDR3 is CASSSPGSNNEQFF. CDR3 sequence (DNA): TGTGCCAGCTCATCGCCCGGGTCAAACAATGAGCAGTTCTTC. The full variable domain, completed using reference TRBV18 and TRBJ2-1, is NAGVMQNPRHLVRRRGQEARLRCSPMKGHSHVYWYRQLPEEGLKFMVYLQKENIIDESGMPKERFSAEFPKEGPSILRIQQVVRGDSAAYFCASSSPGSNNEQFFGPGTRLTVL.

The chain links TRBV9 to TRBJ1-6, with D possibly matching TRBD1 (5 bases). This CDR3 has 14 amino acids. From germline, CDR1 is SGDLS and CDR2 YYNGEE. The germline V and J ends were trimmed by 0 bases and 6 bases, with 7 bases remaining between them. The CDR3 region has the DNA TGTGCCAGCAGCGTAGCGGGGGGTAATTCACCCCTCCACTTT. Residues: CASSVAGGNSPLHF. The entire variable domain, with the rest obtained from reference TRBV9 and TRBJ1-6, is as follows: DSGVTQTPKHLITATGQRVTLRCSPRSGDLSVYWYQQSLDQGLQFLIQYYNGEERAKGNILERFSAQQFPDLHSELNLSSLELGDSALYFCASSVAGGNSPLHFGNGTRLTVT.

This rearrangement joins TRBV4-3 to TRBJ1-2; 8 nucleotides align to TRBD1. The CDR3 contains 13 residues. V was clipped by 4 bases and J by 6 bases; unmatched bases: 4. Germline CDR1 and CDR2: LGHNA and YSLEER. CDR3 DNA sequence: TGCGCCAGCAGCCGAGAGGACAGGGATGGCTACACCTTC. Translated: CASSREDRDGYTF.

V is TRBV6-6 and J is TRBJ2-2; 7 bases line up with TRBD1. The CDR3 has 15 amino acids. Per germline, CDR1 MNHNY and CDR2 SVGAGI (reference sequence). J gave up 2 bases and V 4 bases, and 4 bases lay outside the gene matches. CDR3 residues: CASSSHRGNTGELFF. The CDR3 bases are TGTGCCAGCAGTTCCCACAGGGGCAACACCGGGGAGCTGTTTTTT.